This T cell receptor beta chain stems from a study of cytomegalovirus exposure and HLA in healthy donors. The V gene's germline CDR1 is SGHNT and CDR2 YENEEA. The CDR3 consists of 15 residues. The junction had 7 bases not matched to a gene; V was cut back by 4 bases and J by 6 bases. PCR involved 60 Vbeta and 13 Jbeta primers. Using immunoSEQ multiplex PCR, the repertoire was profiled, and TCRdb retains in-frame clones only, with some absent. The sample contains 210,000 or so clones, roughly four fifths of which appear only once. Study-level findings and limits: Follow-up analysis seemed to connect common viral pathogens with several of the most significant clusters identified. Presence/absence analyses treated sequencing depth as roughly uniform across donors. Rare sequences made up most TCRs, while some public TCRs were found in many donors. A later analysis associated 15,000 to 20,000 TCR beta sequences with HLA alleles at a 0.05 false discovery rate.

Concerning this clone: Its antigen remains unidentified.

This sequence originates from a woman aged 45-65 years in good health and CMV-seropositive. Sequencing input: PBMCs. This chain uses TRBV11-3 with TRBJ2-2, with TRBD2 matching over 8 bases. This CDR3 reads CASSWTRGGSGELFF. The DNA of the CDR3 is TGTGCCAGCAGCTGGACCCGGGGGGGCTCCGGGGAGCTGTTTTTT.